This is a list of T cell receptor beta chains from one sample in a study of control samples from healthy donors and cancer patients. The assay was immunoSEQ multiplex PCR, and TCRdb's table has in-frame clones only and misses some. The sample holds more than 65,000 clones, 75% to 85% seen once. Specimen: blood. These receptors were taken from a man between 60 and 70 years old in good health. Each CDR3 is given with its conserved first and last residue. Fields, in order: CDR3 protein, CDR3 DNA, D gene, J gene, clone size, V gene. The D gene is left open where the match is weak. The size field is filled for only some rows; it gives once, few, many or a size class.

CDR3aa: CASSSSGGSYNEQFF; CDR3nt: TGTGCCAGCAGTTCTAGCGGGGGCTCCTACAATGAGCAGTTCTTC; d_gene: TRBD2; j_gene: TRBJ2-1; abundance: NA; v_gene: TRBV6-5
CDR3aa: CATYNAGELFF; CDR3nt: TGTGCCACCTATAACGCCGGGGAGCTGTTTTTT; d_gene: NA; j_gene: TRBJ2-2; abundance: NA; v_gene: TRBV24-1
CDR3aa: CASSYQSQAREQYF; CDR3nt: TGTGCCAGCAGTTACCAGTCGCAGGCGAGGGAGCAGTACTTC; d_gene: NA; j_gene: TRBJ2-7; abundance: NA; v_gene: TRBV6-5
CDR3aa: CASSSKGGLNEQFF; CDR3nt: TGTGCCAGCAGCTCTAAGGGGGGGTTGAATGAGCAGTTCTTC; d_gene: NA; j_gene: TRBJ2-1; abundance: NA; v_gene: TRBV7-3
CDR3aa: CASSPEPGQATTGELFF; CDR3nt: TGTGCCAGCAGCCCCGAACCGGGACAGGCGACCACCGGGGAGCTGTTTTTT; d_gene: TRBD1; j_gene: TRBJ2-2; abundance: NA; v_gene: TRBV7-2
CDR3aa: CASSLRGDQPQHF; CDR3nt: TGTGCCAGCAGTTTAAGGGGTGATCAGCCCCAGCATTTT; d_gene: NA; j_gene: TRBJ1-5; abundance: NA; v_gene: TRBV27
CDR3aa: CASGPAGGNQPQHF; CDR3nt: TGTGCCAGCGGCCCCGCAGGGGGGAATCAGCCCCAGCATTTT; d_gene: TRBD1; j_gene: TRBJ1-5; abundance: NA; v_gene: TRBV6-5
CDR3aa: CASSDLAATEAFF; CDR3nt: TGTGCCAGCAGTGACCTTGCGGCCACTGAAGCTTTCTTT; d_gene: NA; j_gene: TRBJ1-1; abundance: few; v_gene: TRBV6-1
CDR3aa: CASSRTGGNQPQHF; CDR3nt: TGTGCCAGCAGTAGGACAGGGGGAAATCAGCCCCAGCATTTT; d_gene: TRBD1; j_gene: TRBJ1-5; abundance: few; v_gene: TRBV6-2/TRBV6-3
CDR3aa: CASSQDLTSSLKNEQFF; CDR3nt: TGTGCCAGCAGCCAAGATCTTACTAGCAGTTTAAAGAATGAGCAGTTCTTC; d_gene: NA; j_gene: TRBJ2-1; abundance: NA; v_gene: TRBV3-1/TRBV3-2
CDR3aa: CASSLGVGDTQYF; CDR3nt: TGTGCCAGTAGCCTAGGAGTCGGCGATACGCAGTATTTT; d_gene: NA; j_gene: TRBJ2-3; abundance: NA; v_gene: TRBV19
CDR3aa: CASSAGTYYTEQFF; CDR3nt: TGTGCCAGCAGCGCCGGGACCTACTACACGGAGCAGTTCTTC; d_gene: NA; j_gene: TRBJ2-1; abundance: NA; v_gene: TRBV9
CDR3aa: CASSLTGTGVGYTF; CDR3nt: TGTGCCAGCAGCTTAACCGGGACCGGGGTAGGCTACACCTTC; d_gene: NA; j_gene: TRBJ1-2; abundance: NA; v_gene: TRBV7-3
CDR3aa: CASSSGTVNSPLHF; CDR3nt: TGTGCCAGCAGCTCCGGGACAGTCAATTCACCCCTCCACTTT; d_gene: TRBD1; j_gene: TRBJ1-6; abundance: NA; v_gene: TRBV28
CDR3aa: CASSYNYGYTF; CDR3nt: TGTGCCAGCAGTTACAACTATGGCTACACCTTC; d_gene: NA; j_gene: TRBJ1-2; abundance: NA; v_gene: TRBV6-2/TRBV6-3
CDR3aa: CASRGVASYEQYF; CDR3nt: TGTGCCAGCAGGGGCGTAGCTTCCTACGAGCAGTACTTC; d_gene: NA; j_gene: TRBJ2-7; abundance: few; v_gene: TRBV6-6
CDR3aa: CASSFGGGSNQPQHF; CDR3nt: TGTGCCAGCAGTTTTGGGGGCGGAAGCAATCAGCCCCAGCATTTT; d_gene: NA; j_gene: TRBJ1-5; abundance: once; v_gene: TRBV28
CDR3aa: CASSLVSGQETQYF; CDR3nt: TGTGCCAGCAGCTTAGTTAGCGGGCAAGAGACCCAGTACTTC; d_gene: TRBD2; j_gene: TRBJ2-5; abundance: NA; v_gene: TRBV7-9
CDR3aa: CASSFFNQPQHF; CDR3nt: TGTGCCAGCAGTTTCTTCAATCAGCCCCAGCATTTT; d_gene: NA; j_gene: TRBJ1-5; abundance: NA; v_gene: TRBV28
CDR3aa: CASSPRLAGRPGELFF; CDR3nt: TGTGCCAGCAGTCCTCGACTAGCGGGCCGCCCCGGGGAGCTGTTTTTT; d_gene: TRBD2; j_gene: TRBJ2-2; abundance: NA; v_gene: TRBV28
CDR3aa: CASSQLRGRNNSPLHF; CDR3nt: TGTGCCAGCAGCCAACTCAGGGGGCGAAATAATTCACCCCTCCACTTT; d_gene: TRBD1; j_gene: TRBJ1-6; abundance: once; v_gene: TRBV3-1/TRBV3-2
CDR3aa: CASSMGQGGQPQHF; CDR3nt: TGTGCCAGTAGTATGGGACAGGGGGGACAGCCCCAGCATTTT; d_gene: TRBD1; j_gene: TRBJ1-5; abundance: medium-sized; v_gene: TRBV19
CDR3aa: CASIPAGYQETQYF; CDR3nt: TGTGCCAGCATTCCAGCGGGGTACCAAGAGACCCAGTACTTC; d_gene: TRBD2; j_gene: TRBJ2-5; abundance: NA; v_gene: TRBV6-5
CDR3aa: CATSDIMTSGGYNEQFF; CDR3nt: TGTGCCACCAGTGATATCATGACTAGCGGGGGATACAATGAGCAGTTCTTC; d_gene: TRBD2; j_gene: TRBJ2-1; abundance: NA; v_gene: TRBV24-1
CDR3aa: CASSMHGASGANVLTF; CDR3nt: TGTGCCAGCAGTATGCACGGGGCTTCTGGGGCCAACGTCCTGACTTTC; d_gene: NA; j_gene: TRBJ2-6; abundance: NA; v_gene: TRBV28
CDR3aa: CASARVMGANTEAFF; CDR3nt: TGTGCCAGCGCCAGGGTCATGGGGGCGAACACTGAAGCTTTCTTT; d_gene: NA; j_gene: TRBJ1-1; abundance: NA; v_gene: TRBV19
CDR3aa: CASSQSPEKLFF; CDR3nt: TGTGCCAGCAGCCAAAGTCCCGAAAAACTGTTTTTT; d_gene: NA; j_gene: TRBJ1-4; abundance: once; v_gene: TRBV3-1/TRBV3-2
CDR3aa: CASKMTASNEKLFF; CDR3nt: TGTGCCAGCAAGATGACGGCCAGTAATGAAAAACTGTTTTTT; d_gene: NA; j_gene: TRBJ1-4; abundance: NA; v_gene: TRBV6-5
CDR3aa: CASSKGVAVGAGELFF; CDR3nt: TGTGCCAGCAGTAAAGGGGTAGCGGTCGGGGCCGGGGAGCTGTTTTTT; d_gene: NA; j_gene: TRBJ2-2; abundance: NA; v_gene: TRBV6-1
CDR3aa: CASSPTGRLAANEQFF; CDR3nt: TGTGCCAGCTCACCAACGGGGAGACTAGCAGCAAATGAGCAGTTCTTC; d_gene: TRBD2; j_gene: TRBJ2-1; abundance: NA; v_gene: TRBV18
CDR3aa: CATSESSGTLNTGELFF; CDR3nt: TGTGCCACCAGTGAGTCCTCCGGGACCCTTAACACCGGGGAGCTGTTTTTT; d_gene: NA; j_gene: TRBJ2-2; abundance: few; v_gene: TRBV24-1
CDR3aa: CASSLRAGWGEKLFF; CDR3nt: TGTGCCAGCAGTTTACGGGCAGGGTGGGGGGAAAAACTGTTTTTT; d_gene: NA; j_gene: TRBJ1-4; abundance: once; v_gene: TRBV27
CDR3aa: CASSLKGAQGDSPLHF; CDR3nt: TGCGCCAGCAGCTTGAAGGGGGCCCAAGGGGATTCACCCCTCCACTTT; d_gene: TRBD1; j_gene: TRBJ1-6; abundance: NA; v_gene: TRBV5-1
CDR3aa: CATRVSANEKLFF; CDR3nt: TGTGCCACGAGGGTTTCGGCTAATGAAAAACTGTTTTTT; d_gene: NA; j_gene: TRBJ1-4; abundance: NA; v_gene: TRBV28
CDR3aa: CASSQEDGYNQPQHF; CDR3nt: TGTGCCAGCAGCCAAGAAGATGGCTACAATCAGCCCCAGCATTTT; d_gene: NA; j_gene: TRBJ1-5; abundance: NA; v_gene: TRBV4-2
CDR3aa: CAISEARAHYGYTF; CDR3nt: TGTGCCATCAGTGAAGCCAGGGCCCACTATGGCTACACCTTC; d_gene: NA; j_gene: TRBJ1-2; abundance: once; v_gene: TRBV10-3
CDR3aa: CAWSGTFETQYF; CDR3nt: TGTGCCTGGAGTGGCACTTTCGAGACCCAGTACTTC; d_gene: NA; j_gene: TRBJ2-5; abundance: NA; v_gene: TRBV30
CDR3aa: CASSSTGAGVGEQYF; CDR3nt: TGTGCCAGCAGTTCCACGGGGGCAGGGGTGGGCGAGCAGTACTTC; d_gene: NA; j_gene: TRBJ2-7; abundance: NA; v_gene: TRBV6-5